The entry that follows covers one T cell receptor beta chain sequence. The entry originates in a study of control samples from healthy donors and cancer patients. The assay was immunoSEQ multiplex PCR, and TCRdb's table has in-frame clones only and misses some. The profile shows 150,000 to 170,000 clones, around 95% of them singletons. This clonotype originated in a man aged 35 to 55 in good health. Sequencing used blood.

CDR3 region: CASRFLNTEAFF. The CDR3 nucleotides are TGTGCCAGTCGCTTTTTGAACACTGAAGCTTTCTTT. V is TRBV19 and J is TRBJ1-1; D is ambiguous. Germline CDR1 reads LNHDA; CDR2 reads SQIVND (reference sequence). This CDR3 contains 12 residues. The V end was cut by 8 bases, the J end by 0 bases, with 7 bases between.